This T cell receptor (beta chain) was recovered during a study of cytomegalovirus exposure and HLA in healthy donors. Study-wide results and limits: TCR beta V- and J-gene trimming, according to a later analysis, was linked to a missense DCLRE1C variant. Most of the TCR beta V segments (in an earlier analysis) were productive either about 90% or about 30% of the time.

60 Vbeta and 13 Jbeta primers were used in PCR. Only in-frame clones appear in the TCRdb table, and some are missing; sequencing was by immunoSEQ multiplex PCR. The top ten clones hold over 2% of a sample with roughly 160,000 clones, around 86% of them seen once. The germline V gene has CDR1 SGHRS and CDR2 YFSETQ. The CDR3 runs to 16 residues. V shed 3 bases, J shed 5 bases, and the junction held 7 bases outside the gene matches. This clone was recorded only once. The antigen remains undetermined. The receptor's source is a male donor in good health and CMV-seronegative. Sequencing input: PBMCs. The chain uses TRBV5-1 and TRBJ2-5; 13 bases are a match to TRBD2. CDR3 sequence (DNA): TGCGCCAGCAGCTCGACTAGCGGGGGGCCAGAGGAGACCCAGTACTTC. Amino acid sequence: CASSSTSGGPEETQYF.